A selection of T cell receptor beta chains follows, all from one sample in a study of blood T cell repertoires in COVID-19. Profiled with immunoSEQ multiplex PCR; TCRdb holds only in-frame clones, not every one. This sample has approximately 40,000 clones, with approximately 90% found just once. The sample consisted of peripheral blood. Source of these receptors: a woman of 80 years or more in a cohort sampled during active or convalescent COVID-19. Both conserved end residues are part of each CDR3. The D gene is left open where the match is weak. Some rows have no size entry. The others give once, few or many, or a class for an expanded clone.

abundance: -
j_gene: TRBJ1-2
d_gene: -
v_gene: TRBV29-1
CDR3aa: CSVEEYQRYGYTF
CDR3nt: TGCAGCGTTGAGGAGTACCAGAGGTATGGCTACACCTTC

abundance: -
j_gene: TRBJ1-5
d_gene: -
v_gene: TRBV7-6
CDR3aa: CASSLFGKQPQHF
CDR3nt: TGTGCCAGCAGCTTATTCGGGAAACAGCCCCAGCATTTT

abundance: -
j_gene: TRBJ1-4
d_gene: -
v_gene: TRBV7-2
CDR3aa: CASSAGGGGNEKLFF
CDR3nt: TGTGCCAGCAGCGCTGGTGGCGGGGGTAATGAAAAACTGTTTTTT

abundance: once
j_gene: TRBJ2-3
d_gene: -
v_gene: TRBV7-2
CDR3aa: CASSVGRDNSQYF
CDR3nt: TGTGCCAGCAGCGTAGGCAGGGACAACTCTCAGTATTTT

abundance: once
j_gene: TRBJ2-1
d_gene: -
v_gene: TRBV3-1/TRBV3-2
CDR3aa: CASSQFLVNEQFF
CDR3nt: TGTGCCAGCAGCCAATTTCTTGTCAATGAGCAGTTCTTC

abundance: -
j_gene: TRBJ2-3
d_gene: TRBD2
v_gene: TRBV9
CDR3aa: CASSARLAGAWGDTQYF
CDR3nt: TGTGCCAGCAGCGCTCGACTAGCGGGGGCCTGGGGAGATACGCAGTATTTT

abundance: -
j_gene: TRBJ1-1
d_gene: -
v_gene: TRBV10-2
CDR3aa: CASRRQEGFGEAFF
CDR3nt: TGCGCCAGCAGGAGACAGGAAGGGTTTGGTGAAGCTTTCTTT

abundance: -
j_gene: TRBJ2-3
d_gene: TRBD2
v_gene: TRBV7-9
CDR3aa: CASSLGTSGRADTQYF
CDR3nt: TGTGCCAGCAGCCTTGGGACTAGCGGGAGAGCAGATACGCAGTATTTT

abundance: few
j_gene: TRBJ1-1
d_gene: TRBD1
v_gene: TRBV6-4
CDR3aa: CASRQDRGTEAFF
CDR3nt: TGTGCCAGCAGGCAAGACAGGGGAACTGAAGCTTTCTTT

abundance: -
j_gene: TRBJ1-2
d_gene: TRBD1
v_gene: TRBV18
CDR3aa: CASSPTYDRVGYTF
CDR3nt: TGTGCCAGCTCACCAACCTACGACAGGGTCGGCTACACCTTC

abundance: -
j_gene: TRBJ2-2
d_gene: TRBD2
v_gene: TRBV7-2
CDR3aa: CASSLAPSGGNTGELFF
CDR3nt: TGTGCCAGCAGCTTAGCCCCTAGCGGGGGTAACACCGGGGAGCTGTTTTTT

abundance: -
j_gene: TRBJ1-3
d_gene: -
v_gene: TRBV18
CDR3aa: CASSPRSNTGLGNTIYF
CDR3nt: TGTGCCAGCTCACCACGATCCAATACCGGGTTAGGAAACACCATATATTTT

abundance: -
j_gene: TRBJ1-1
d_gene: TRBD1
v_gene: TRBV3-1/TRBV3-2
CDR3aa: CASRPGTGGSTEAFF
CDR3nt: TGTGCCAGCAGGCCCGGGACAGGCGGGAGCACTGAAGCTTTCTTT

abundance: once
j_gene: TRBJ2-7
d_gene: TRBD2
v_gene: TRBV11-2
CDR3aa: CASSSPRLAGGVAYEQYF
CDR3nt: TGTGCCAGCAGCTCCCCAAGGTTAGCGGGAGGGGTTGCATACGAGCAGTACTTC

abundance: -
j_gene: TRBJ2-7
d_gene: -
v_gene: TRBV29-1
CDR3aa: CSVMALGGEQYF
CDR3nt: TGCAGCGTCATGGCTCTGGGAGGCGAGCAGTACTTC

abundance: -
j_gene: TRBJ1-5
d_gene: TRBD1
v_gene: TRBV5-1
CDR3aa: CASSLQGQYYQPQHF
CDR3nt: TGCGCCAGCAGCTTGCAGGGACAGTATTATCAGCCCCAGCATTTT

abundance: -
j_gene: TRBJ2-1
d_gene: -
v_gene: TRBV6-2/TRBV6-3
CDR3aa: CASSSPTGEQFF
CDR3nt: TGTGCCAGCAGTTCTCCCACCGGTGAGCAGTTCTTC

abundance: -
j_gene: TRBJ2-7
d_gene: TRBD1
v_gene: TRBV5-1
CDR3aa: CASSLITTGGSYEQYF
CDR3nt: TGCGCCAGCAGCTTGATCACAACAGGGGGCTCATACGAGCAGTACTTC

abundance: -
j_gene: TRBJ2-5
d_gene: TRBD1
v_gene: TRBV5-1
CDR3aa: CASSLGLTGGFQETQYF
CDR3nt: TGCGCCAGCAGCTTGGGGTTGACAGGGGGCTTCCAAGAGACCCAGTACTTC

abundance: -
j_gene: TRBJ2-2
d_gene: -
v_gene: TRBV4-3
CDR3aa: CASSQETGGNTGELFF
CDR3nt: TGCGCCAGCAGCCAAGAAACCGGGGGTAACACCGGGGAGCTGTTTTTT

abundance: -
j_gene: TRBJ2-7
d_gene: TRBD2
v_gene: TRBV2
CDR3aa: CASKLAGGASYEQYF
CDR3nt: TGTGCCAGCAAACTAGCGGGGGGTGCCTCCTACGAGCAGTACTTC

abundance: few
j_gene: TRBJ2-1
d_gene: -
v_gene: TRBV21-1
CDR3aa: CASSKASSLWTGSLNEQFF
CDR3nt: TGTGCCAGCAGCAAAGCCTCCTCTCTTTGGACAGGTTCCCTCAATGAGCAGTTCTTC

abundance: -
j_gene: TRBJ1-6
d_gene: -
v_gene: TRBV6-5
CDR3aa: CAAGVVTGRNSPLHF
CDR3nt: TGTGCCGCGGGTGTCGTGACAGGAAGGAATTCACCCCTCCACTTT

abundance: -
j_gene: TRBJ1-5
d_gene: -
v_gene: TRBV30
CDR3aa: CAWSFRGQPNQPQHF
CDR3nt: TGTGCCTGGAGTTTTCGAGGACAGCCCAATCAGCCCCAGCATTTT

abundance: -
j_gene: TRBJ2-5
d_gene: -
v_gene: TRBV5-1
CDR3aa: CASSLGWGEIQETQYF
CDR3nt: TGCGCCAGCAGCTTGGGTTGGGGAGAGATTCAAGAGACCCAGTACTTC

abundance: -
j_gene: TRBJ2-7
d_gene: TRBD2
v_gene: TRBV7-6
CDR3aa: CASSKAGAGEQYF
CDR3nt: TGTGCCAGCAGCAAAGCGGGAGCGGGAGAGCAGTACTTC

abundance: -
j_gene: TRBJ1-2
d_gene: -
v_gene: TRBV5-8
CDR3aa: CASSLAPFAGVVYGYTF
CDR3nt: TGTGCCAGCAGCTTGGCCCCGTTCGCAGGGGTGGTCTATGGCTACACCTTC

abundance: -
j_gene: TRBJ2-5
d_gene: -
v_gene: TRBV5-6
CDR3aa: CASSLVQQETQYF
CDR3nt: TGTGCCAGCAGCTTAGTACAACAAGAGACCCAGTACTTC

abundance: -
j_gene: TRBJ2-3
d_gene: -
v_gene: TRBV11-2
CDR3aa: CASSLVRRWISTDTQYF
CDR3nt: TGTGCCAGCAGCTTAGTAAGGAGGTGGATTAGCACAGATACGCAGTATTTT

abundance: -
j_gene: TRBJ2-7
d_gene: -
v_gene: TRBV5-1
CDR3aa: CASSLDGATYEQYF
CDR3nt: TGCGCCAGCAGCTTGGACGGAGCCACCTACGAGCAGTACTTC

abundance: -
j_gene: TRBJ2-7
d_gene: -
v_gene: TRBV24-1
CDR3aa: CAVSTGPLGEQYF
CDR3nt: TGTGCCGTATCCACAGGGCCCCTAGGTGAGCAGTACTTC

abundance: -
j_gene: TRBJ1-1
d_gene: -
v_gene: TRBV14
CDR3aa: CASSRGPGTEAFF
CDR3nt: TGTGCCAGCAGCCGGGGGCCGGGCACTGAAGCTTTCTTT

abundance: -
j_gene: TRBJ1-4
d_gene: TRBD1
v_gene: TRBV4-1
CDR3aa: CASSLGTGGEKLFF
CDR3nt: TGCGCCAGCAGCCTGGGGACAGGGGGTGAAAAACTGTTTTTT

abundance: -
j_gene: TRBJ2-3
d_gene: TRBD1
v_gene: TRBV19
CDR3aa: CASRDRAQGDTQYF
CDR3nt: TGTGCCAGTAGGGACAGGGCCCAAGGCGATACGCAGTATTTT

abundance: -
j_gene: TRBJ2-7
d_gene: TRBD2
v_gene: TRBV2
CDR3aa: CASSVRLAGSALAYEQYF
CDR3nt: TGTGCCAGCAGTGTTCGACTAGCGGGGTCCGCATTGGCCTACGAGCAGTACTTC

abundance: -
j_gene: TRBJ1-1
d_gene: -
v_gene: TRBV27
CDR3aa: CASSRSYMNTEAFF
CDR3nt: TGTGCCAGCAGCCGGAGCTATATGAACACTGAAGCTTTCTTT

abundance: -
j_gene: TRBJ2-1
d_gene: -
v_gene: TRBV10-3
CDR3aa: CAISVGGFGGYNEQFF
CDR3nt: TGTGCCATCAGTGTCGGCGGGTTTGGCGGTTACAATGAGCAGTTCTTC

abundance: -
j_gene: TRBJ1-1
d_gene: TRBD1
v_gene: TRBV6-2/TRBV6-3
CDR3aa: CASSFQDRGYTEAFF
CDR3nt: TGTGCCAGCAGTTTCCAGGACAGGGGATACACTGAAGCTTTCTTT

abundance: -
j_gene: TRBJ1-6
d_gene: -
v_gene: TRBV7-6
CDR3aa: CASSSRGTYNSPLHF
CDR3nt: TGTGCCAGCAGCTCTCGCGGTACCTATAATTCACCCCTCCACTTT

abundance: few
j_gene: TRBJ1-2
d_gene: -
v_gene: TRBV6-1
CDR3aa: CASSEDRSNYGYTF
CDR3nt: TGTGCCAGCAGTGAGGACAGATCTAACTATGGCTACACCTTC